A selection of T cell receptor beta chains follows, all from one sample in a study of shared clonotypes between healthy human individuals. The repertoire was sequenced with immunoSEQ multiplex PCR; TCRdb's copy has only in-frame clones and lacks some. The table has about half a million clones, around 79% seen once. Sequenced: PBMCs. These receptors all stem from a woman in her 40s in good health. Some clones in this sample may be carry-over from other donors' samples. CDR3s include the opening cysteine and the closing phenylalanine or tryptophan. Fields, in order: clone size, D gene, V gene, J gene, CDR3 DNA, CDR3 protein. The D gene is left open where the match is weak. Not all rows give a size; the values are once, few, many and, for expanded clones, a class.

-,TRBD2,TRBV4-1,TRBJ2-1,TGCGCCAGCAGCTCGCCCGGGACTACCCTTGGCAATGAGCAGTTCTTC,CASSSPGTTLGNEQFF
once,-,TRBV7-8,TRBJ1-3,TGTGCCAGCAGCCCAGTGATGGCGGGTGGAAACACCATATATTTT,CASSPVMAGGNTIYF
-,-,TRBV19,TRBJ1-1,TGTGCCAGTAAAAATCCAGACACTGAAGCTTTCTTT,CASKNPDTEAFF
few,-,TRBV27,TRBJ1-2,TGTGCCAGCAGTCCAGAGCTGGGGCCAAGCTATGGCTACACCTTC,CASSPELGPSYGYTF
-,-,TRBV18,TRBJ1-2,TGTGCCAGCTCACCAAGGACACCTAACTATGGCTACACCTTC,CASSPRTPNYGYTF
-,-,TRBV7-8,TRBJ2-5,TGTGCCAGCAGCTTAGCCCAAGAGACCCAGTACTTC,CASSLAQETQYF
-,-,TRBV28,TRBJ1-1,TGTGCCAGCTCGATGGGGGGGCGAGTAGTGAACACTGAAGCTTTCTTT,CASSMGGRVVNTEAFF
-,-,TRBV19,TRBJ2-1,TGTGCCAGTAGTATCTCCATAGCCTCCGTAGGCAATGAGCAGTTCTTC,CASSISIASVGNEQFF
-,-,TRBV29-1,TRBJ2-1,TGCAGCGTTGAAGATGAGAGGGTTTACAATGAGCAGTTCTTC,CSVEDERVYNEQFF
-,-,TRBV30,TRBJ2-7,TGTGCCTGGAGTCCGGACAGCTCCTACGAGCAGTACTTC,CAWSPDSSYEQYF
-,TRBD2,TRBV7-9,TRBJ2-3,TGTGCCAGCGGCAGACTAGCGGATACAGATACGCAGTATTTT,CASGRLADTDTQYF
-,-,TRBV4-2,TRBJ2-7,TGTGCCAGCAGCCAAGAACCCCCCTACGAGCAGTACTTC,CASSQEPPYEQYF
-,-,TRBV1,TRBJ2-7,TGCACCAGCAGCCCGGGAGGCCCAAACCCCAGCTCCTACGAGCAGTACTTC,CTSSPGGPNPSSYEQYF
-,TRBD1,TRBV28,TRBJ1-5,TGTGCCAGCAGTGTCAGGACAGGGGTTTGGCAGCCCCAGCATTTT,CASSVRTGVWQPQHF
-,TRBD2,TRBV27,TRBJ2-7,TGTGCCAGCAGTTTTCGGCGGGGGGGACTATACGAGCAGTACTTC,CASSFRRGGLYEQYF
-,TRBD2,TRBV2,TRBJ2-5,TGTGCCAGCAGTGAACAGGGAGGGGACGAAGAGACCCAGTACTTC,CASSEQGGDEETQYF
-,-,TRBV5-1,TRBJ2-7,TGCGCCAGCAGCTTGGCTGGGGAGGAGGACGAGCAGTACTTC,CASSLAGEEDEQYF
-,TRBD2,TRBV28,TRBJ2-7,TGTGCCAGCACTACTATCTTCCGGGGGGAGCCCTACGAGCAGTACTTC,CASTTIFRGEPYEQYF
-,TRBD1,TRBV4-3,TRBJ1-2,TGCGCCAGCAGGCCAAGTGTTGACAGGGTATACGATGGCTACACCTTC,CASRPSVDRVYDGYTF
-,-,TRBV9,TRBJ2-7,TGTGCCAGCAGCGTGAGCGCGAGTTCCTACGAGCAGTACTTC,CASSVSASSYEQYF
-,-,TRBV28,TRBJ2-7,TGTGCCAGCAGCCCCCCTACCTTGAGGGAGCAGTACTTC,CASSPPTLREQYF
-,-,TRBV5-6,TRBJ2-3,TGTGCCAGCAGCTGGGAAAGGGCAGATACGCAGTATTTT,CASSWERADTQYF
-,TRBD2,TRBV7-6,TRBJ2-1,TGTGCCAGCAGCTCCCGGGGGGGGAGCGGGAGCTCCTACAATGAGCAGTTCTTC,CASSSRGGSGSSYNEQFF
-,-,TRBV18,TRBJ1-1,TGTGCCAGCTCACCGAGTGTTATCCGTCAAAACACTGAAGCTTTCTTT,CASSPSVIRQNTEAFF
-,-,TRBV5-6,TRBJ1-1,TGTGCCAGCAGTTTTTGGGGCGTAACTGAAGCTTTCTTT,CASSFWGVTEAFF
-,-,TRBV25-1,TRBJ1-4,TGTGCCAGCAGTGCCCCTGGATACGAGAATGAAAAACTGTTTTTT,CASSAPGYENEKLFF
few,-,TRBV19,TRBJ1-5,TGTGCCAGTATCTCTAACGGGTTGGGGATCCAGCCCCAGCATTTT,CASISNGLGIQPQHF
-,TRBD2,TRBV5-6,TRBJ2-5,TGTGCCAGCAGCTTGGAAGCGGGAGGGGGGGCCCAAGAGACCCAGTACTTC,CASSLEAGGGAQETQYF
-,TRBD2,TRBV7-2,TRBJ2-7,TGTGCCAGCAGCCGGGGGGATGCAACACAACTCTACGAGCAGTACTTC,CASSRGDATQLYEQYF
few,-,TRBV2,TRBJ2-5,TGTGCCAGCAGTGTTGGGGGAGAGACCCAGTACTTC,CASSVGGETQYF
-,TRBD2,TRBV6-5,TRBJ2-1,TGTGCCAGCAGTAGAACTAGCGGGTACAATGAGCAGTTCTTC,CASSRTSGYNEQFF
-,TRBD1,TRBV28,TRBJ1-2,TGTGCCAGCAGTCTCGGGACAGGGAACTATGGCTACACCTTC,CASSLGTGNYGYTF
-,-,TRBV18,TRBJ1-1,TGTGCCAGCTCACCACCGATGGGGGTTACTGAAGCTTTCTTT,CASSPPMGVTEAFF
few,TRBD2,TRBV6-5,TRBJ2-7,TGTGCCAGCAGTTACGTACTAGCGGTTAGCTCCTACGAGCAGTACTTC,CASSYVLAVSSYEQYF
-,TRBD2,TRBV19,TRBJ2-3,TGTGCCAGTAGTATGAGGCCCGGACGCGGGAGAGGGACAGATACGCAGTATTTT,CASSMRPGRGRGTDTQYF
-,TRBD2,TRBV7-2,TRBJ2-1,TGTGCCAGCAGCTTATGGGCGGCGGGAGTAGGGGACAATGAGCAGTTCTTC,CASSLWAAGVGDNEQFF
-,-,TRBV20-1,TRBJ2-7,TGCAGTGCTAGAGAGGTCGACGAGCAGTACTTC,CSAREVDEQYF
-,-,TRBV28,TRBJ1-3,TGTGCCAGCAGTGGGTGGGACGGCCGCTCTGGAAACACCATATATTTT,CASSGWDGRSGNTIYF
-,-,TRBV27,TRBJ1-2,TGTGCCAGCAGTAAGGGGGGAGGACAGCTCTATGGCTACACCTTC,CASSKGGGQLYGYTF
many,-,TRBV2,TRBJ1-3,TGTGCCAGCAGTCGGAGTAGCCAGCACTCAGGACCCGGAAACACCATATATTTT,CASSRSSQHSGPGNTIYF
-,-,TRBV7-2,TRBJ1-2,TGTGCCAGCAGCTTAGCAGGGGCTGGCGGCTACACCTTC,CASSLAGAGGYTF
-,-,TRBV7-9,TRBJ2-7,TGTGCCAGCAGCTTACCAAAAACCGGGACACTCACCTACGAGCAGTACTTC,CASSLPKTGTLTYEQYF
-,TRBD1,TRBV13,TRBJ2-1,TGTGCCAGCAGCCAAGACAGGGGCCGGTACAATGAGCAGTTCTTC,CASSQDRGRYNEQFF
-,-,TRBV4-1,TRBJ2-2,TGCGCCAGCAGCCAAGACGGCCCTGGTACCGGGGAGCTGTTTTTT,CASSQDGPGTGELFF
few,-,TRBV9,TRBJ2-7,TGTGCCAGCAGCGTAGGACAGGACCTCGGGGAGCAGTACTTC,CASSVGQDLGEQYF